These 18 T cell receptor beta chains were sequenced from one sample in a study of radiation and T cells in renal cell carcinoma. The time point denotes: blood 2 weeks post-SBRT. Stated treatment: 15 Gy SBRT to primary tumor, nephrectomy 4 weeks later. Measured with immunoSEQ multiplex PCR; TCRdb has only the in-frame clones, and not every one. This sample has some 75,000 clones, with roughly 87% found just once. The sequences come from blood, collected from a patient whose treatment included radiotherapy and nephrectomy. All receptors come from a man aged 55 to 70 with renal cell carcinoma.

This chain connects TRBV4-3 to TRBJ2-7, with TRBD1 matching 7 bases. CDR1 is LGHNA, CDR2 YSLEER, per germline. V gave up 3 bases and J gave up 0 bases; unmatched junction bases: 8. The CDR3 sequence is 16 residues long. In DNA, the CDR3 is TGCGCCAGCAGCCAGGGGTTTGGGGACAGCTCCTACGAGCAGTACTTC. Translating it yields CASSQGFGDSSYEQYF.

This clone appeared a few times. The CDR3 coding sequence is TGCGCCAGCAGCACCCAGGGGGCTGGGACTGAAGCTTTCTTT. Its translation: CASSTQGAGTEAFF. The chain links TRBV4-1 to TRBJ1-1; 8 nucleotides align to TRBD1. This CDR3 region has 14 residues. CDR1 MGHRA and CDR2 YSYEKL come from the germline V gene. The V and J ends lost 5 bases and 5 bases, in that order; junction bases with no gene match: 7.

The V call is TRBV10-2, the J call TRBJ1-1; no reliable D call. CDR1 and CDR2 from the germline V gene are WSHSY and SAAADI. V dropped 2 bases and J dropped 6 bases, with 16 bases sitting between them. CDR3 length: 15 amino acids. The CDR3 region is CASSETIDGGAEAFF. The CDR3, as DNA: TGCGCCAGCAGTGAGACAATCGACGGAGGAGCTGAAGCTTTCTTT.

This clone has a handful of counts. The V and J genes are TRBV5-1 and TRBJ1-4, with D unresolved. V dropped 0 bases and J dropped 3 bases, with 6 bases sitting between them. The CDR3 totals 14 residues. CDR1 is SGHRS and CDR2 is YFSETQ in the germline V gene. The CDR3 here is CASSLGSANEKLFF. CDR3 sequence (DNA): TGCGCCAGCAGCTTGGGGTCGGCTAATGAAAAACTGTTTTTT.

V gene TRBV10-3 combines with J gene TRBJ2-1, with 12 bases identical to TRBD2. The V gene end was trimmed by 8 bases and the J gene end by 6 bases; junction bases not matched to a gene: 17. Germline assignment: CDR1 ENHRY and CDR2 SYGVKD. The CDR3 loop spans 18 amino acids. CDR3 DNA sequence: TGTGCCATCTCTCCGGCAGGACTAGCGGGGATTATAGGCAATGAGCAGTTCTTC. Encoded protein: CAISPAGLAGIIGNEQFF.

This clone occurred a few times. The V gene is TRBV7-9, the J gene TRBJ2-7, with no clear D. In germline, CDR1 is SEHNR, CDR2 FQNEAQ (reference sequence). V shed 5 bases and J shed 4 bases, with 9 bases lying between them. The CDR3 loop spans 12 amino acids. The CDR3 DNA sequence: TGTGCCAGCAGCCTGACATCTTACGAGCAGTACTTC. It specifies CASSLTSYEQYF.

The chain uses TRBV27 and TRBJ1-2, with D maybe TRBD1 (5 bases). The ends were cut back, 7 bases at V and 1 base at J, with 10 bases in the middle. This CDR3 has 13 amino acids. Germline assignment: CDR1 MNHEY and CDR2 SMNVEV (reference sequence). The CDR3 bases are TGTGCCAGCACCCAGGGTCTTAACTATGGCTACACCTTC. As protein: CASTQGLNYGYTF.

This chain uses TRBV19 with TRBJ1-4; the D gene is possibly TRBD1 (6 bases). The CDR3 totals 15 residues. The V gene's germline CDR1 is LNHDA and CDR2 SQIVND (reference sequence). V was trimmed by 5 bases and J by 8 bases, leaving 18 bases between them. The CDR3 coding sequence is TGTGCCAGTAGTCCCCCGGGAAGGGGGAACGAAAAACTGTTTTTT. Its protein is CASSPPGRGNEKLFF.

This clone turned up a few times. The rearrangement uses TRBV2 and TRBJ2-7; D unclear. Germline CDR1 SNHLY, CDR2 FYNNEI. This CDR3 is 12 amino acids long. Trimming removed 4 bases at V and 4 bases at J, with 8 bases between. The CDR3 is CASSGVPYEQYF. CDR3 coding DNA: TGTGCCAGCAGTGGGGTACCTTACGAGCAGTACTTC.

As DNA, the CDR3 is TGTGCCAGCGCGGCCAGTGGAAACACCATATATTTT. Translated: CASAASGNTIYF. This chain uses TRBV25-1 with TRBJ1-3; no reliable D call. V gave up 8 bases and J gave up 3 bases, with 8 bases separating them. The CDR3 is 12 residues long. The germline V gene encodes CDR1 MGHDK and CDR2 SYGVNS. Supplemented by reference TRBV25-1 and TRBJ1-3, the full variable domain reads EADIYQTPRYLVIGTGKKITLECSQTMGHDKMYWYQQDPGMELHLIHYSYGVNSTEKGDLSSESTVSRIRTEHFPLTLESARPSHTSQYLCASAASGNTIYFGEGSWLTVV.

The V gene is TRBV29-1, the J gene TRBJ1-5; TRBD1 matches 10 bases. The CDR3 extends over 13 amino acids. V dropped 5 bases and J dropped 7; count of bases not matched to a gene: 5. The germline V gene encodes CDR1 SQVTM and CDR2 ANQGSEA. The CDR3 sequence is CSVRDRGGQPQHF. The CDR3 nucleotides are TGCAGCGTTCGGGACAGGGGAGGACAGCCCCAGCATTTT.

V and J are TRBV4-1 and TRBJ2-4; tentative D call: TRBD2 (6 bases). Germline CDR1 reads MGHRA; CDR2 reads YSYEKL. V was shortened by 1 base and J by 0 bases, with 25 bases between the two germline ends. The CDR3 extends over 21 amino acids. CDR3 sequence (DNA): TGCGCCAGCAGCCAAGGTTTTGTGGCGGGGAGGCTACCTTTAGCCAAAAACATTCAGTACTTC. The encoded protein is CASSQGFVAGRLPLAKNIQYF.

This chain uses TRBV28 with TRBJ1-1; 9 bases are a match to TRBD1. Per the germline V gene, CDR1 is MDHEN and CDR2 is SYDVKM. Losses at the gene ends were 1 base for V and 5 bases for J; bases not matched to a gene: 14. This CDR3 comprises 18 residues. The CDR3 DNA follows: TGTGCCAGCAGTTTATTCCCGACTACCGGGACAGGGATGACTGAAGCTTTCTTT. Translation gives CASSLFPTTGTGMTEAFF.

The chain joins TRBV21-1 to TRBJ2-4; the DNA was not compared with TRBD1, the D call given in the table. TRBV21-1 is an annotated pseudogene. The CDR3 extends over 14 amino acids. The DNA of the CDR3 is TGTGCCAGCAGCTCCCCAGTAGCCAAAAACATTCAGTACTTC. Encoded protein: CASSSPVAKNIQYF.

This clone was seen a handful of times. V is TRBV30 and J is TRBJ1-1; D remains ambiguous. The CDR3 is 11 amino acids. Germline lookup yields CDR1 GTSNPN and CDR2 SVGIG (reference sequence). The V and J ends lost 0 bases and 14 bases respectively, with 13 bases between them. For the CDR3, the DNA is TGTGCCTGGAGTGTAGGGTACTTCAGATTCTTT. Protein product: CAWSVGYFRFF.

The CDR3 DNA follows: TGTGCCAGTAGTATTGTCACAGGGTGGACTAGCTCTGGGGCCAACGTCCTGACTTTC. Its protein is CASSIVTGWTSSGANVLTF. The chain links TRBV19 to TRBJ2-6, with D possibly matching TRBD2 (7 bases). This CDR3 comprises 19 residues. CDR1 LNHDA and CDR2 SQIVND come from the germline V gene (reference sequence). The ends were cut back, 3 bases at V and 0 bases at J, with 18 bases in the middle.

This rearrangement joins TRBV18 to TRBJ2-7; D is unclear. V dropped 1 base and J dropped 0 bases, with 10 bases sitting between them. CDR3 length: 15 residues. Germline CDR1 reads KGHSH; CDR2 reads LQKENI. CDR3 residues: CASSPQPESSYEQYF. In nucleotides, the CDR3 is TGTGCCAGCTCACCACAGCCGGAAAGCTCCTACGAGCAGTACTTC.

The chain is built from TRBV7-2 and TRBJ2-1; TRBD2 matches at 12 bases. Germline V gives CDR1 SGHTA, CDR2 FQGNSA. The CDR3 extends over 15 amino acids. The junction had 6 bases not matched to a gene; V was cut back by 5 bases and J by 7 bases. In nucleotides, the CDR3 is TGTGCCAGCAGCATCCCTAGCGGGAGGGCGAATGAGCAGTTCTTC. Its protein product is CASSIPSGRANEQFF.